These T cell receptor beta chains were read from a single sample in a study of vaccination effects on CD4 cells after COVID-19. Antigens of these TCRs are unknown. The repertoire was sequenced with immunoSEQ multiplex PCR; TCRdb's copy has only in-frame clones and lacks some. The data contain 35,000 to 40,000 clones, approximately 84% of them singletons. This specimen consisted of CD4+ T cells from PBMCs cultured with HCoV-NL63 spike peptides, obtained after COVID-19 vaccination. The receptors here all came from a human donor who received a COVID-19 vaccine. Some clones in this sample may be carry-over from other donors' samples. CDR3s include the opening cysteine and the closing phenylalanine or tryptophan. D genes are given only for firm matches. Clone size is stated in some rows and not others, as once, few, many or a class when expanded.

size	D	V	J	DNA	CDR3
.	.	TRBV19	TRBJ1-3	TGTGCCAGTAGCAGGGACGCGGGAAACACCATATATTTT	CASSRDAGNTIYF
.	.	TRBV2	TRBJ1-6	TGTGCCAGCAACCTAGACTACCTCTATTCACCCCTCCACTTT	CASNLDYLYSPLHF
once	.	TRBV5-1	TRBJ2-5	TGCGCCAGCAGCTTGGTAGGCGGGGAAGAGACCCAGTACTTC	CASSLVGGEETQYF
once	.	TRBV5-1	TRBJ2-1	TGCGCCAGCAGCTTGTTCCAGGTCAGCTCCTACAATGAGCAGTTCTTC	CASSLFQVSSYNEQFF
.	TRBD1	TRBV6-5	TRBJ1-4	TGTGCCACTTTCGACAGGGCCGGGGAAAAACTGTTTTTT	CATFDRAGEKLFF
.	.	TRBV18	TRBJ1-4	TGTGCCAGCTCACCACCAATCGGGGTACGGGAAAAACTGTTTTTT	CASSPPIGVREKLFF
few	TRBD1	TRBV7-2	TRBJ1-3	TGTGCCAGCAGGGAGGGACAGGGTCGTTCGAACACCATATATTTT	CASREGQGRSNTIYF
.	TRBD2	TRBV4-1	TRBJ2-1	TGCGCCAGCAGCCGACTAGCGGCCCCCTACAATGAGCAGTTCTTC	CASSRLAAPYNEQFF
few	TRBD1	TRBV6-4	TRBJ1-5	TGTGCCAGCAGTTCGACAGGGAATAATCAGCCCCAGCATTTT	CASSSTGNNQPQHF
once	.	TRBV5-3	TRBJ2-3	TGTGCCAGAAGCGGGGAATTCAGGGGATTGACAGATACGCAGTATTTT	CARSGEFRGLTDTQYF
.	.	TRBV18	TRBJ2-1	TGTGCCAGCTCACGTCCTAGGACAACCTCCTACAATGAGCAGTTCTTC	CASSRPRTTSYNEQFF
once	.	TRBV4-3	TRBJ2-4	TGCGCCAGCAGCCAAGATCCCCCAGGGGATCCGATTAGGGCCAAAAACATTCAGTACTTC	CASSQDPPGDPIRAKNIQYF
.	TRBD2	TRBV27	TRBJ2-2	TGTGCCACCTCGGGAGGGACCGGGGAGCTGTTTTTT	CATSGGTGELFF
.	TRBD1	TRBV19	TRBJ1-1	TGTGCCGCAGAGGGACAGGGGAACACTGAAGCTTTCTTT	CAAEGQGNTEAFF
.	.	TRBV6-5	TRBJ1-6	TGTGCCAGCAGTTACGAGGGGTCCTATAATTCACCCCTCCACTTT	CASSYEGSYNSPLHF
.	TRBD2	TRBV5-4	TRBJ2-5	TGTGCCAGCAGCTTGGACGTCCTAGCGGGGGAGACCCAGTACTTC	CASSLDVLAGETQYF
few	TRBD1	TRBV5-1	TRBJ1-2	TGCGCCAGCAGCGCAAGACAGGGGGACGGTGGCTACACCTTC	CASSARQGDGGYTF
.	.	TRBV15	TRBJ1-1	TGTGCCACCAGCAGAGGCGGGGGGGTCACTGAAGCTTTCTTT	CATSRGGGVTEAFF
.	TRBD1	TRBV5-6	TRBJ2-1	TGTGCCAGCAGCTGGACAGGTTCCCCTTACAATGAGCAGTTCTTC	CASSWTGSPYNEQFF
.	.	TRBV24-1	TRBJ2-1	TGTGCCACCAGTGTGGGGGGTAGCTACAATGAGCAGTTCTTC	CATSVGGSYNEQFF
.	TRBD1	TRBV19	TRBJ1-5	TGTGCCAGTAGTACGACAGGGGTGGGTCAGCCCCAGCATTTT	CASSTTGVGQPQHF
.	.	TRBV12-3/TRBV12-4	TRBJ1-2	TGTGCCAGCAGTTTTAGAACTAACTATGGCTACACCTTC	CASSFRTNYGYTF
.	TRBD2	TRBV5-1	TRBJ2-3	TGCGCCAGCAGCTTGGGGACTAGCGAGTCAGATACGCAGTATTTT	CASSLGTSESDTQYF
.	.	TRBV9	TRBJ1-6	TGTGCCAGCAGCGTAGACAGGGATAGTTCACCCCTCCACTTT	CASSVDRDSSPLHF
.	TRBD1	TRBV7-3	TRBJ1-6	TGTGCCAGCAGCCCACAGGGGGCAAGTAATTCACCCCTCCACTTT	CASSPQGASNSPLHF
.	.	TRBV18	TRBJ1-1	TGTGCCAGCTCTCAGGACATCCAAGTGGGAATAGCTTTCTTT	CASSQDIQVGIAFF
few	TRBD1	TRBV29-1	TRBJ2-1	TGCAGCGCGGACAGGGGATGGACCCACTCCTACAATGAGCAGTTCTTC	CSADRGWTHSYNEQFF
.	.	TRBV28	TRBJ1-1	TGTGCCAGCTGGAGAGGGGGGTACACTGAAGCTTTCTTT	CASWRGGYTEAFF
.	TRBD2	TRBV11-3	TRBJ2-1	TGTGCCAGCAGCGGGAGAGCGGGGGGCTACAATGAGCAGTTCTTC	CASSGRAGGYNEQFF